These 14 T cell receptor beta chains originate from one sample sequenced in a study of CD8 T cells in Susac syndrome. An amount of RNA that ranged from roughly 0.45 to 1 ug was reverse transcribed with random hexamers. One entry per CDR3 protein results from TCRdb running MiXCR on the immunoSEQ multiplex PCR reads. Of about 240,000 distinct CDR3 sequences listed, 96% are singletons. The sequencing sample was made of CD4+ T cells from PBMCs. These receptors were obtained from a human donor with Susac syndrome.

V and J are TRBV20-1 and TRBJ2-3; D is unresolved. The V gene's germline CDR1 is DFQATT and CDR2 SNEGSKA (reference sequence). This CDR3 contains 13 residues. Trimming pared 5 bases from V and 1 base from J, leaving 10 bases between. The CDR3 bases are TGCAGTGCTTGGGTGTCGGGCACAGATACGCAGTATTTT. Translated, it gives CSAWVSGTDTQYF.

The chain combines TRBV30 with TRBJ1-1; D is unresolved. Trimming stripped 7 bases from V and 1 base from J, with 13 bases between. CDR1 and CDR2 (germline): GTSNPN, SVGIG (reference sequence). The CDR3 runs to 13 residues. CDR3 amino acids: CASIHTGNTEAFF. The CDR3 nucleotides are TGTGCCTCGATACACACGGGGAACACTGAAGCTTTCTTT.

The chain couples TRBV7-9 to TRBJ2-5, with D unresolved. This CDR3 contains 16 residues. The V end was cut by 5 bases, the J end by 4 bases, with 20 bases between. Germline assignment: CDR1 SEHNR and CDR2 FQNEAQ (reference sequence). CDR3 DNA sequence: TGTGCCAGCAGCCTCTATTCTGTGACATTACTAGAGACCCAGTACTTC. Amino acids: CASSLYSVTLLETQYF.

In DNA, the CDR3 is TGTGCCAGCAGCCAAGGGCCCACTTCCTCGTACGAGCAGTACTTC. The encoded protein is CASSQGPTSSYEQYF. The J gene is TRBJ2-7, the V gene TRBV3-1; the D is unclear. V lost 1 base and J 4 bases, leaving 14 bases between the germline ends. The CDR3 extends over 15 amino acids. Germline-derived CDR1 and CDR2 are LGHDT and YNNKEL (reference sequence).

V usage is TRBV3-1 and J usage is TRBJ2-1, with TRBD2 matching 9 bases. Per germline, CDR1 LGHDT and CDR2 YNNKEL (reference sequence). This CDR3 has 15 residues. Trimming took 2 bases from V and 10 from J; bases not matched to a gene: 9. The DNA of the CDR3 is TGTGCCAGCAGCCAATTCGGGACTAGCAGACACGAGCAGTTCTTC. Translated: CASSQFGTSRHEQFF.

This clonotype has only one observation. CDR3 protein: CASSLWEGTGANVLTF. The CDR3 bases are TGTGCCAGCAGTTTATGGGAGGGAACTGGGGCCAACGTCCTGACTTTC. The rearrangement uses TRBV28 and TRBJ2-6; TRBD2 might be the D (6 bases). Trimming left V 0 bases short and J 2 bases short, with 8 bases between. CDR1 is MDHEN, CDR2 SYDVKM, per germline. The length of the CDR3 is 16 residues.

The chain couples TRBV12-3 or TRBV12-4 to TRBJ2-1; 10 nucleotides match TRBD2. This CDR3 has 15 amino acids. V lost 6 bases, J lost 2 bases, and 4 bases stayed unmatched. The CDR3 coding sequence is TGTGCCAGCAGGGTCACTAGCGGGACCTACAATGAGCAGTTCTTC. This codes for CASRVTSGTYNEQFF.

The CDR3 DNA reads as TGCAGCGTGGGGGACAGCAAGGCCTACGAGCAGTACTTC. As protein: CSVGDSKAYEQYF. This chain connects TRBV29-1 to TRBJ2-7, with 7 bases aligning to TRBD1. This CDR3 has 13 amino acids. Germline CDR1 and CDR2: SQVTM and ANQGSEA. J gave up 2 bases and V 6 bases, and 7 bases lay outside the gene matches.

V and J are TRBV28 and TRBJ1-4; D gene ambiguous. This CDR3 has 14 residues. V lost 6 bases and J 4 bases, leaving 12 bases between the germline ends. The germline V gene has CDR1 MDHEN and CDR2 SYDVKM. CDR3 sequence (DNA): TGTGCCAGCAGGTCTAATGGGAATAATGAAAAACTGTTTTTT. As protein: CASRSNGNNEKLFF. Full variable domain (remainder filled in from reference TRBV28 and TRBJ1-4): DVKVTQSSRYLVKRTGEKVFLECVQDMDHENMFWYRQDPGLGLRLIYFSYDVKMKEKGDIPEGYSVSREKKERFSLILESASTNQTSMYLCASRSNGNNEKLFFGSGTQLSVL.

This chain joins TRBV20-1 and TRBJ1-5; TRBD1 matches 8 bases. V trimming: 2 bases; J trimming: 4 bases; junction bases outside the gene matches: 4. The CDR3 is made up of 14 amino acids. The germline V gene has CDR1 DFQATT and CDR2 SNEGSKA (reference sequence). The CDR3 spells CSARRQGANQPQHF. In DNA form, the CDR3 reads TGCAGTGCTAGACGGCAGGGGGCGAATCAGCCCCAGCATTTT.

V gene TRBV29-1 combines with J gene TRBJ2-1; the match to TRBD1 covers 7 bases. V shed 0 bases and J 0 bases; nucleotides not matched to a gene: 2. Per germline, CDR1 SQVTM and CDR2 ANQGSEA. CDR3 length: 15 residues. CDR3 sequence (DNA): TGCAGCGTTGAAGATCGACAGGGCTCCTACAATGAGCAGTTCTTC. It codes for CSVEDRQGSYNEQFF.

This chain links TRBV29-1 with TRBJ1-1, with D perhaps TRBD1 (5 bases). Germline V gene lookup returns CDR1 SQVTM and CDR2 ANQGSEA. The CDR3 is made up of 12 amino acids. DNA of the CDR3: TGCAGTGGCGAGGGGATGGTCACTGAAGCTTTCTTT. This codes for CSGEGMVTEAFF.

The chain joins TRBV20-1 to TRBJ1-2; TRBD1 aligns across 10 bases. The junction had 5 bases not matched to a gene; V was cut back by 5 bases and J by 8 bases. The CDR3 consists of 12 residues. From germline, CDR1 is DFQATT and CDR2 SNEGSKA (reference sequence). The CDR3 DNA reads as TGCAGTGCTTACGGACAGGGGGAAGGCTACACCTTC. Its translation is CSAYGQGEGYTF.

The CDR3 nucleotides are TGTGCCAGCAGTCCACGACTAGCCGACCAAGAGACCCAGTACTTC. Translated, it gives CASSPRLADQETQYF. The rearrangement joins TRBV7-3 to TRBJ2-5, with 7 positions matching TRBD2. The CDR3 totals 15 residues. The germline CDR1 and CDR2 sequences are SGHTA and FQGTGA. Trimming at V came to 6 bases and at J to 0 bases, leaving 7 bases not matched to a gene. Filled out from reference TRBV7-3 and TRBJ2-5, the complete variable domain reads GAGVSQTPSNKVTEKGKYVELRCDPISGHTALYWYRQSLGQGPEFLIYFQGTGAADDSGLPNDRFFAVRPEGSVSTLKIQRTERGDSAVYLCASSPRLADQETQYFGPGTRLLVL.